This T cell receptor beta chain is drawn from a study of T cell responses to AZD1222 COVID-19 vaccine. Study conclusions and caveats: There were mostly white British donors and more females than males, and clonal diversity was possibly underestimated. None of the repertoires were sampled until the peak T cell response had passed.

Assay used: immunoSEQ multiplex PCR; TCRdb lists only in-frame clones, some missing. This sample has over 100,000 clones; around 86% occur once, and the top ten carry 20% to 25%. CDR1 SGHDT and CDR2 YYEEEE come from the germline V gene. With 4 bases clipped from V and 9 bases from J, the junction kept 4 bases outside the gene matches. The CDR3 contains 15 residues. In regard to this clone: Its target is unknown.

Sequencing used peripheral blood, obtained on day 0 of AZD1222 vaccination. This receptor was identified in an adult in good health. The chain couples TRBV5-6 to TRBJ2-1, with 16 positions matching TRBD2. For the CDR3, the DNA is TGTGCCAGCAGCCCGGGACTAGCGGGGGGGACTGAGCAGTTCTTC. Translating gives CASSPGLAGGTEQFF.